These 19 T cell receptor beta chains came from one sample sequenced in a study of T cells after yellow fever vaccination. TCRdb analysed the 5' RACE reads with MiXCR anew, one entry per CDR3 protein. The sample shows 600,000 to 750,000 distinct CDR3 sequences, approximately 13% of them seen only once. Sample: PBMCs, taken on the day of the yellow fever booster vaccination. These TCRs come from a man aged 25-45 years who received the YFV17D yellow fever vaccine.

Only one count was recorded for this clonotype. J is TRBJ2-7 and V is TRBV25-1; 8 bases align to TRBD1. CDR3 length: 13 residues. Per germline, CDR1 MGHDK and CDR2 SYGVNS. The trim removed 4 bases at V and 7 bases at J, leaving 6 bases unmatched. CDR3 in amino acids: CASSGWTGREQYF. As DNA, the CDR3 is TGTGCCAGCAGTGGGTGGACAGGGAGAGAGCAGTACTTC.

The chain employs TRBV7-8 and TRBJ2-7; TRBD2 matches at 8 bases. Germline values: CDR1 SGHVS, CDR2 FQNEAQ. The CDR3 spans 16 residues. The V segment lost 5 bases and the J segment 2 bases; nucleotides outside the gene matches: 11. This CDR3 reads CASSEQPGLVTYEQYF. CDR3 DNA sequence: TGTGCCAGCAGCGAACAACCGGGACTAGTCACCTACGAGCAGTACTTC. The full variable domain, rest sourced from reference TRBV7-8 and TRBJ2-7, is GAGVSQSPRYKVAKRGQDVALRCDPISGHVSLFWYQQALGQGPEFLTYFQNEAQLDKSGLPSDRFFAERPEGSVSTLKIQRTQQEDSAVYLCASSEQPGLVTYEQYFGPGTRLTVT.

The table lists this clonotype with a few counts. The chain links TRBV19 to TRBJ1-4, with D maybe TRBD1 (5 bases). From germline, CDR1 is LNHDA and CDR2 SQIVND (reference sequence). Trimming removed 7 bases at V and 7 bases at J, with 16 bases between. The CDR3 loop spans 14 amino acids. CDR3 region: CASTPWGKGEKLFF. CDR3 nucleotides: TGTGCCAGTACCCCGTGGGGGAAAGGTGAAAAACTGTTTTTT.

This clonotype was found a few times. The rearrangement joins TRBV3-1 to TRBJ2-7; 7 positions agree with TRBD2. This CDR3 is 15 amino acids long. The ends lost 4 bases at V and 0 bases at J; junction bases unmatched: 6. Germline V lookup: CDR1 LGHDT, CDR2 YNNKEL (reference sequence). This CDR3 is CASSPTSVSSYEQYF. DNA for the CDR3: TGTGCCAGCAGCCCTACTAGCGTTAGCTCCTACGAGCAGTACTTC.

The rearrangement joins TRBV7-2 to TRBJ2-1; 8 positions agree with TRBD2. Germline V gene lookup returns CDR1 SGHTA and CDR2 FQGNSA. The CDR3 extends over 14 amino acids. Germline trimming cut 5 bases from V and 7 bases from J; bases unmatched to any gene: 7. The CDR3 DNA reads as TGTGCCAGCAGCAAACCGGGACTAGGTAATGAGCAGTTCTTC. Its protein product is CASSKPGLGNEQFF.

This chain links TRBV5-4 with TRBJ1-6; D not resolved. Germline V gene data show CDR1 as SGHNT and CDR2 as YYREEE (reference sequence). The CDR3 is made up of 15 amino acids. Between the trimmed V and J ends, which lost 7 bases and 0 bases, there was a span of 11 bases. Here the CDR3 reads CASRDDNSYNSPLHF. The CDR3 DNA reads as TGTGCCAGCCGTGATGATAACTCCTATAATTCACCCCTCCACTTT.

This clonotype has more than one count but fewer than ten. The chain combines TRBV7-2 with TRBJ2-3; 7 nucleotides match TRBD1. This CDR3 is built from 16 residues. From germline, CDR1 is SGHTA and CDR2 FQGNSA. V was pared by 0 bases and J by 3 bases, with 6 bases of the junction left unmatched. CDR3 sequence reads: CASSLAPGGGTDTQYF. DNA for the CDR3: TGTGCCAGCAGCTTAGCGCCAGGGGGTGGTACAGATACGCAGTATTTT. Supplemented by reference TRBV7-2 and TRBJ2-3, the full variable domain reads GAGVSQSPSNKVTEKGKDVELRCDPISGHTALYWYRQSLGQGLEFLIYFQGNSAPDKSGLPSDRFSAERTGGSVSTLTIQRTQQEDSAVYLCASSLAPGGGTDTQYFGPGTRLTVL.

This clonotype was seen only a few times. V gene TRBV20-1 combines with J gene TRBJ2-7; 12 bases line up with TRBD2. This CDR3 has 17 amino acids. V lost 3 bases and J lost 5; bases outside the gene matches: 14. Germline assignment: CDR1 DFQATT and CDR2 SNEGSKA (reference sequence). CDR3 coding DNA: TGCAGTGCTAGTTCGACGACTAGCGGGAGAGGGCGGGACGAGCAGTACTTC. Translating gives CSASSTTSGRGRDEQYF.

This clonotype turned up a few times. The genes are TRBV19 and TRBJ1-1, with 9 bases matching TRBD1. V dropped 6 bases and J dropped 4; count of bases not matched to a gene: 6. Germline lookup yields CDR1 LNHDA and CDR2 SQIVND (reference sequence). The CDR3 sequence is 14 residues long. CDR3 sequence reads: CASRGTGKPTEAFF. CDR3 in DNA: TGTGCCAGTAGAGGGACAGGGAAACCCACTGAAGCTTTCTTT.

This clonotype was seen a few times. This sequence joins TRBV6-5 and TRBJ2-6, with D maybe TRBD1 (6 bases). This CDR3 has 16 amino acids. V lost 3 bases, J lost 2 bases, and 11 bases lay in between. The V gene's germline CDR1 is MNHEY and CDR2 SVGAGI. Here the CDR3 reads CASSYVTGTGANVLTF. CDR3 nucleotides: TGTGCCAGCAGTTATGTCACAGGGACTGGGGCCAACGTCCTGACTTTC.

This clonotype was seen only a few times. The V and J genes are TRBV5-1 and TRBJ2-1, with 7 bases that match TRBD2. Germline CDR1 reads SGHRS; CDR2 reads YFSETQ. This CDR3 is built from 14 residues. Losses at the gene ends were 3 bases for V and 3 bases for J; bases not matched to a gene: 3. In DNA, the CDR3 is TGCGCCAGCAGCTGGGGGGGGGACTACAATGAGCAGTTCTTC. Protein product: CASSWGGDYNEQFF.

The sample holds a few counts of this clonotype. The gene calls are TRBV20-1 and TRBJ1-5; possible D gene TRBD1, 5 bases. Germline-derived CDR1 and CDR2 are DFQATT and SNEGSKA (reference sequence). The length of the CDR3 is 17 residues. V was pared by 4 bases and J by 9 bases, with 28 bases between. In DNA form, the CDR3 reads TGCAGTGCTAACTCCCACCGGCGGGGGGGGACCCAATCGCCCCAGCATTTT. Amino acids: CSANSHRRGGTQSPQHF.

The CDR3 spells CASSGQASGQRTDTQYF. Written as DNA, the CDR3 is TGTGCCAGCAGCGGGCAGGCTAGCGGGCAGAGGACAGATACGCAGTATTTT. The chain employs TRBV13 and TRBJ2-3; 8 bases fit TRBD2. V dropped 5 bases and J dropped 3; count of bases not matched to a gene: 13. Germline loops: CDR1 PRHDT, CDR2 FYEKMQ (reference sequence). This CDR3 is 17 amino acids long.

This clonotype was observed many times. The chain employs TRBV7-2 and TRBJ2-3; TRBD2 agrees at 7 bases. V dropped 8 bases and J dropped 0; count of bases not matched to a gene: 5. There are 14 residues in the CDR3. CDR1 is SGHTA, CDR2 FQGNSA, per germline. CDR3 DNA: TGTGCCAGCCAAAGGGGAGGGAGCACAGATACGCAGTATTTT. It specifies CASQRGGSTDTQYF. The whole variable domain, filled in from reference TRBV7-2 and TRBJ2-3, reads GAGVSQSPSNKVTEKGKDVELRCDPISGHTALYWYRQSLGQGLEFLIYFQGNSAPDKSGLPSDRFSAERTGGSVSTLTIQRTQQEDSAVYLCASQRGGSTDTQYFGPGTRLTVL.

This clonotype has only a few counts. The rearrangement links TRBV14 to TRBJ2-3, with D possibly being TRBD1 (5 bases). The CDR3 runs 15 residues. V lost 0 bases, J lost 1 base, and 8 bases lay in between. Germline lookup yields CDR1 SGHDN and CDR2 FVKESK. The CDR3 DNA reads as TGTGCCAGCAGCCAAGAAGGGGTCGGCACAGATACGCAGTATTTT. It specifies CASSQEGVGTDTQYF. The variable domain in full, with the rest retrieved from reference TRBV14 and TRBJ2-3, is EAGVTQFPSHSVIEKGQTVTLRCDPISGHDNLYWYRRVMGKEIKFLLHFVKESKQDESGMPNNRFLAERTGGTYSTLKVQPAELEDSGVYFCASSQEGVGTDTQYFGPGTRLTVL.

This clonotype was seen only a few times. The CDR3 DNA is TGTGCCAGCAGCGTACAGGGAGGAACCTCCTACGAGCAGTACTTC. This gives the protein CASSVQGGTSYEQYF. The chain joins TRBV6-2 or TRBV6-3 to TRBJ2-7; D may correspond to TRBD1 or TRBD2 (6 bases each). The CDR3 is 15 residues long. The V end lost 6 bases, the J end lost 0 bases, and 15 bases lay between the germline ends. Per germline, CDR1 MNHEY and CDR2 SVGEGT.

The rearrangement links TRBV6-1 to TRBJ2-7; D is unresolved. CDR3 size: 14 residues. V lost 2 bases and J lost 4, with 12 bases in between. The V gene's germline CDR1 is MNHNS and CDR2 SASEGT. CDR3 DNA sequence: TGTGCCAGCAGTGAAAACTCCCTTGCATACGAGCAGTACTTC. Translated, it gives CASSENSLAYEQYF.

This clonotype was counted a few times. The chain employs TRBV6-1 and TRBJ2-3, with D possibly matching TRBD2 (6 bases). Trimming shortened V by 8 bases and J by 2 bases, and 11 bases separated the two germline ends. Looked up from germline, CDR1 is MNHNS and CDR2 is SASEGT. The CDR3 runs 13 residues. The CDR3 region is CASSEGPTDTQYF. The DNA for the CDR3 is TGTGCCAGCTCGGAGGGCCCCACAGATACGCAGTATTTT.

The chain uses TRBV9 and TRBJ2-7, with D perhaps TRBD1 (6 bases). CDR1 is SGDLS and CDR2 is YYNGEE in the germline V gene. The CDR3 extends over 14 amino acids. Trimming removed 3 bases at V and 2 bases at J, with 12 bases between. The CDR3 region has the DNA TGTGCCAGCAGCGCTTGGGACATCCCCTACGAGCAGTACTTC. Amino acid sequence: CASSAWDIPYEQYF.